The rows below give T cell receptor beta chains drawn from one sample of a study of blood T cell repertoires in COVID-19. The assay was immunoSEQ multiplex PCR, and TCRdb's table has in-frame clones only and misses some. Of over 250,000 clones listed, about 90% were seen once; the top ten hold approximately 10%. The sequenced sample consisted of peripheral blood. The source is a woman between 65 and 79 years old with COVID-19, enrolled during active disease. Each CDR3 is given with its conserved first and last residue. A D gene is named only where the DNA matches it firmly. Clone sizes are given selectively: once, few, many, or a class where the clone is expanded.

d_gene	abundance	j_gene	v_gene	CDR3nt	CDR3aa
.	.	TRBJ2-3	TRBV29-1	TGCAGCGTTTTCGGACTGAACACAGATACGCAGTATTTT	CSVFGLNTDTQYF
TRBD2	.	TRBJ2-7	TRBV30	TGTGCCCTCCGGGAGGGGTCCCCCCACGAGCAGTACTTC	CALREGSPHEQYF
TRBD1	.	TRBJ2-7	TRBV28	TGTGCCAGCAGTTTACCCGGGACAGGGAGCTCCTACGAGCAGTACTTC	CASSLPGTGSSYEQYF
TRBD1	.	TRBJ2-7	TRBV6-1	TGTGCCAGCAGTGAGGGACAGGTAACCTACGAGCAGTACTTC	CASSEGQVTYEQYF
.	once	TRBJ1-1	TRBV20-1	TGCAGTGCTAGTAGGGGTTGGGACACTGAAGCTTTCTTT	CSASRGWDTEAFF
.	.	TRBJ2-3	TRBV11-2	TGTGCCAGCACCGCAGGGGGGCCCACAGATACGCAGTATTTT	CASTAGGPTDTQYF
.	few	TRBJ2-2	TRBV5-1	TGCGCCAGCAGCCCGGTTAACACCGGGGAGCTGTTTTTT	CASSPVNTGELFF
.	.	TRBJ1-1	TRBV19	TGTGCCAGTAGTATATTGACAAACACTGAAGCTTTCTTT	CASSILTNTEAFF
TRBD2	.	TRBJ2-2	TRBV28	TGTGCCAGCAGTCCGGGGGGTATAAGCGGGAGCCTAGGGGAGCTGTTTTTT	CASSPGGISGSLGELFF
TRBD1	.	TRBJ2-7	TRBV7-3	TGTGCCAGCAGCTTAGCGGGACAGGGCGACGAGCAGTACTTC	CASSLAGQGDEQYF
.	once	TRBJ2-7	TRBV4-2	TGTGCCAGCAGCCAAGGCAGTTACGAGCAGTACTTC	CASSQGSYEQYF
.	.	TRBJ2-5	TRBV6-1	TGTGCCAGCAGTGACACGACAGGACCCCAAGAGACCCAGTACTTC	CASSDTTGPQETQYF
.	.	TRBJ1-2	TRBV6-5	TGTGCCAGCAGCCCCTCCCTGAACTATGGCTACACCTTC	CASSPSLNYGYTF
.	.	TRBJ2-7	TRBV1	TGCACCAGCAGCCAAAGAAAAAAGCCGGGACAGGGGGCTCTGGACGAGCAGTACTTC	CTSSQRKKPGQGALDEQYF
.	.	TRBJ2-1	TRBV7-2	TGTGCCAGCAGACGTACAGCTTACAATGAGCAGTTCTTC	CASRRTAYNEQFF
TRBD2	.	TRBJ2-3	TRBV11-2	TGTGCCAGCAGCTTTGGGACTAGCGGGCGAGCAACAGATACGCAGTATTTT	CASSFGTSGRATDTQYF
.	.	TRBJ1-1	TRBV6-2/TRBV6-3	TGTGCCAGCAGTTATTCCTACAGCCGGCTACTCATGAACACTGAAGCTTTCTTT	CASSYSYSRLLMNTEAFF
TRBD1	.	TRBJ1-4	TRBV6-4	TGTGCCAGCAGTGACTTAGGACAGGGGAGATCAAAACTGTTTTTT	CASSDLGQGRSKLFF
.	.	TRBJ1-6	TRBV5-1	TGCGCCAGCAGCTTGAGCGCAGGGGTGAATTCACCCCTCCACTTT	CASSLSAGVNSPLHF
TRBD1	.	TRBJ2-2	TRBV24-1	TGTGCCACCAGTGATTTGCGACAGGGTATAGGGGAGCTGTTTTTT	CATSDLRQGIGELFF
.	.	TRBJ2-1	TRBV15	TGTGCCACCAGCAGAGACGCTCCCCAGGTGGATGAGCAGTTCTTC	CATSRDAPQVDEQFF
.	.	TRBJ1-2	TRBV5-4	TGTGCCAGCAGCTTGGTCAGGGATGGATATGGCTACACCTTC	CASSLVRDGYGYTF
TRBD1	.	TRBJ1-2	TRBV6-6	TGTGCCAGCAGTTACCCGACAGGGGGCAATGGCTACACCTTC	CASSYPTGGNGYTF
.	.	TRBJ2-7	TRBV15	TGTGCCACCAGCAACGACAGATCATCCCGTTCCTACGAGCAGTACTTC	CATSNDRSSRSYEQYF
.	.	TRBJ2-2	TRBV15	TGTGCCACCAGAAAAACAGGCTCCGGGGAGCTGTTTTTT	CATRKTGSGELFF
TRBD2	.	TRBJ2-5	TRBV9	TGTGCCAGCAGCGTAGGGTTGCGGGAGGTTTTGGAGACCCAGTACTTC	CASSVGLREVLETQYF
.	.	TRBJ1-2	TRBV7-9	TGTGCCACCCGTCGACAGGAAATATTCGATGGCTACACCTTC	CATRRQEIFDGYTF
TRBD1	.	TRBJ1-2	TRBV27	TGTGCCAGCAGTCCGCCAGGACAGGGGGCCGGTGGCTACACCTTC	CASSPPGQGAGGYTF
TRBD1	.	TRBJ2-7	TRBV2	TGTGCCAGCAGTGAGGAACAGGGGGCGTACGAGCAGTACTTC	CASSEEQGAYEQYF
TRBD2	.	TRBJ2-4	TRBV3-1/TRBV3-2	TGTGCCAGCAGCCCTAGCGGGAGCTTCGACATTCAGTACTTC	CASSPSGSFDIQYF
.	.	TRBJ2-1	TRBV6-2/TRBV6-3	TGTGCCAGCAGTTACTTGAGCTCCTACAATGAGCAGTTCTTC	CASSYLSSYNEQFF
.	.	TRBJ2-5	TRBV10-3	TGTGCCATCAGTGATCGCAGGGCTCAAGAGACCCAGTACTTC	CAISDRRAQETQYF
.	.	TRBJ2-3	TRBV18	TGTGCCAGCTCACCACAGGAGCCTAGCACAGATACGCAGTATTTT	CASSPQEPSTDTQYF
TRBD1	.	TRBJ2-5	TRBV9	TGTGCCAGCGAGAGAGGGGGCGGGGAGACCCAGTACTTC	CASERGGGETQYF
TRBD1	.	TRBJ1-2	TRBV25-1	TGTGCCAGCAGTGAACCCGGACAGGGATACGGCTACACCTTC	CASSEPGQGYGYTF
.	.	TRBJ1-4	TRBV5-1	TGCGCCAGCAGGCGGGGTTCAACTAATGAAAAACTGTTTTTT	CASRRGSTNEKLFF
TRBD2	.	TRBJ2-2	TRBV6-4	TGTGCCAGCAGTGAAACTAGCGGGAGCCCCGGGGAGCTGTTTTTT	CASSETSGSPGELFF
.	.	TRBJ2-1	TRBV5-1	TGCGCCAGCAGCTTGGAACAGGGATATGAGCAGTTCTTC	CASSLEQGYEQFF
.	.	TRBJ1-3	TRBV5-1	TGCGCCAGCAGGTCAGGAAACACCATATATTTT	CASRSGNTIYF
TRBD2	.	TRBJ2-1	TRBV5-1	TGCGCCAGCAGCTTGCAGCCACTAGCGGGAGGAGATGAGCAGTTCTTC	CASSLQPLAGGDEQFF
.	.	TRBJ1-1	TRBV21-1	TGTGCCAGCAAGTGGGGCAAACAGGTTACTGAAGCTTTCTTT	CASKWGKQVTEAFF
.	.	TRBJ2-7	TRBV6-6	TGTGCCAGCAGTCCAGACAGCACCTCCTACGAGCAGTACTTC	CASSPDSTSYEQYF
.	.	TRBJ2-4	TRBV30	TGTGCCTGGAGCGCCGGGGCCAAAAACATTCAGTACTTC	CAWSAGAKNIQYF
.	.	TRBJ1-1	TRBV11-3	TGTGCCAGCAGCGTTAGATCGCCAGGGGTGGGGGACACTGAAGCTTTCTTT	CASSVRSPGVGDTEAFF
.	.	TRBJ1-4	TRBV5-5	TGTGCCAGCAGCTTGTACACGGCGGCCACTAATGAAAAACTGTTTTTT	CASSLYTAATNEKLFF